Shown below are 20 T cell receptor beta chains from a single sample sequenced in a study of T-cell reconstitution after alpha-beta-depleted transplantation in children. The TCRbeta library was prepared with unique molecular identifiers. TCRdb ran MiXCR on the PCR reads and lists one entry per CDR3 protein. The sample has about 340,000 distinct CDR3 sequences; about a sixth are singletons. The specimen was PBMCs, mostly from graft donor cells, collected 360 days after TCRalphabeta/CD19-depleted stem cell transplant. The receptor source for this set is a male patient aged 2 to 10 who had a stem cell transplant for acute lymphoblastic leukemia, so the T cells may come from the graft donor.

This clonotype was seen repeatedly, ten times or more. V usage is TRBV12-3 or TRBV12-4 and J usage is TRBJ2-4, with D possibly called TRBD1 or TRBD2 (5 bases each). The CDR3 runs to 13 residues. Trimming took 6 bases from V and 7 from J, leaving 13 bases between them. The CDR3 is CASSPGGWNIQYF. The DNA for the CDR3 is TGTGCCAGCAGCCCTGGGGGTTGGAACATTCAGTACTTC.

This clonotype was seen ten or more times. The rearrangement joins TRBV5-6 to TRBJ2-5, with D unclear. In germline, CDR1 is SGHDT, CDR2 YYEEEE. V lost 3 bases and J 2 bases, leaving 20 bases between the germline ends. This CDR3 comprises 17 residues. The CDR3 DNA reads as TGTGCCAGCAGCTATGGCACTCCGATACCGATGCAAGAGACCCAGTACTTC. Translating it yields CASSYGTPIPMQETQYF.

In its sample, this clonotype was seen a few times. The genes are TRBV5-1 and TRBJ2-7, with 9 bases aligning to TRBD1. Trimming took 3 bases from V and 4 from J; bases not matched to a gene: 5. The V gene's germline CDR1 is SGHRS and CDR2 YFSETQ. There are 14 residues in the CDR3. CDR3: CASSSWTGEYEQYF. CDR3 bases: TGCGCCAGCAGCTCTTGGACAGGGGAGTACGAGCAGTACTTC.

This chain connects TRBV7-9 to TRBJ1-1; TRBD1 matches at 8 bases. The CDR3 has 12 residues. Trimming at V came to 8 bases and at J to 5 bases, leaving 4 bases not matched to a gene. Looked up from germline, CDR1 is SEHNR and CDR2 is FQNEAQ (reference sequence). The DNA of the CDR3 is TGTGCCAGCGCGGACAGGGCTACTGAAGCTTTCTTT. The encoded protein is CASADRATEAFF.

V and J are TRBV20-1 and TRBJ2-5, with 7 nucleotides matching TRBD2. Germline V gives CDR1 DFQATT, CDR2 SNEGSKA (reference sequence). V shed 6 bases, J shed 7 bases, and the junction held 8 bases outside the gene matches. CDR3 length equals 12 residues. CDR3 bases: TGCAGTGCCCAGATCGGGAGGTGGACCCAGTACTTC. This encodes CSAQIGRWTQYF.

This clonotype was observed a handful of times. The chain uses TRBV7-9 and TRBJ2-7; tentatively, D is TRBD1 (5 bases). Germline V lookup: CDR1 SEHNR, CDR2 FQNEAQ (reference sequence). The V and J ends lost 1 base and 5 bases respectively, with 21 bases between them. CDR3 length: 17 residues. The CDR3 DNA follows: TGTGCCAGCAGCTTAGGGGTTAGGGGCAGGTTAGGCCACGAGCAGTACTTC. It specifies CASSLGVRGRLGHEQYF. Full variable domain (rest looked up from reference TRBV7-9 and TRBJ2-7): DTGVSQNPRHKITKRGQNVTFRCDPISEHNRLYWYRQTLGQGPEFLTYFQNEAQLEKSRLLSDRFSAERPKGSFSTLEIQRTEQGDSAMYLCASSLGVRGRLGHEQYFGPGTRLTVT.

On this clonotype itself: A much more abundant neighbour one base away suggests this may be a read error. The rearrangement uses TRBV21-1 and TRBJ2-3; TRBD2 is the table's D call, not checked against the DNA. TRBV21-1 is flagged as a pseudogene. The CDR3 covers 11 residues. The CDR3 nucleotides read TGTGCCAGCAGCCGGAGGGATACGCAGTATTTT. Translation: CASSRRDTQYF.

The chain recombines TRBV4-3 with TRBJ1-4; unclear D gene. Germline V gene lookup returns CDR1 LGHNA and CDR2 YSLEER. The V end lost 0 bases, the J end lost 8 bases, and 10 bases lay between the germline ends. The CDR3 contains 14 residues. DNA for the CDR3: TGCGCCAGCAGCCAAGATCGGGCGTTGGAAAAACTGTTTTTT. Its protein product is CASSQDRALEKLFF.

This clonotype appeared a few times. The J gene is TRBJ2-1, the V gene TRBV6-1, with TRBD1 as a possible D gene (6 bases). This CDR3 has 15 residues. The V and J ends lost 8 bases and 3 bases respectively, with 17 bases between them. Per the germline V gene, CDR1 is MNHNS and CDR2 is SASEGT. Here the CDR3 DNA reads TGTGCCAGCCTCCCCACGGGACAACACTACAATGAGCAGTTCTTC. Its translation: CASLPTGQHYNEQFF.

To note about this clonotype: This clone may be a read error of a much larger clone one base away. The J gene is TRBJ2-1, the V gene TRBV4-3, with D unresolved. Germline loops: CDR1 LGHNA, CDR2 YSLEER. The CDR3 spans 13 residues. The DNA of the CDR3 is TGCACCAGCAGCCAAACCGGATACAATGAGCAGTTCTTC. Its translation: CTSSQTGYNEQFF.

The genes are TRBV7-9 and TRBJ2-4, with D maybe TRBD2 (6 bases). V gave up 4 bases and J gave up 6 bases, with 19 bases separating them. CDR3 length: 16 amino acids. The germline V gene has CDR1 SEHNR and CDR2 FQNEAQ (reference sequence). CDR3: CASSSHVGSGGNIQYF. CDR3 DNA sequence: TGTGCCAGCAGCTCACACGTCGGGAGTGGGGGAAACATTCAGTACTTC.

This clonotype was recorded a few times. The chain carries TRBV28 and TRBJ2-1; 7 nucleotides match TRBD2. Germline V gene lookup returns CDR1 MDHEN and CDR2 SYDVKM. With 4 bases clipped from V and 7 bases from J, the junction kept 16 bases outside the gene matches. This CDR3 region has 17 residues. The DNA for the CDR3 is TGTGCCAGCAGTTCCATAGAGGGGTGGCGGGAGTGGAATGAGCAGTTCTTC. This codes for CASSSIEGWREWNEQFF.

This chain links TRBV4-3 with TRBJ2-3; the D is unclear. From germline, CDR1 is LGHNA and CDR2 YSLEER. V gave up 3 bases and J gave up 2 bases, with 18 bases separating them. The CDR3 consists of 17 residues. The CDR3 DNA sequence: TGCGCCAGCAGCCAGTCGCCGATCCGGACCACCACAGATACGCAGTATTTT. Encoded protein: CASSQSPIRTTTDTQYF.

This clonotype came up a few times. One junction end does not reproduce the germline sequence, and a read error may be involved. CDR3 residues: CASSRVRGAEGHF. Written as DNA, the CDR3 is TGTGCCAGCAGTCGGGTGCGGGGGGCCGAGGGGCACTTC. The rearrangement links TRBV28 to TRBJ2-7; TRBD2 matches 8 bases. The CDR3 is made up of 13 amino acids. CDR1 is MDHEN and CDR2 is SYDVKM in the germline V gene.

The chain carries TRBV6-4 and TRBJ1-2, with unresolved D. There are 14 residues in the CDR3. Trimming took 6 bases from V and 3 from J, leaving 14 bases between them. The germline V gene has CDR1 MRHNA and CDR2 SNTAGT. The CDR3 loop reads CASRDGRGHYGYTF. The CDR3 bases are TGTGCCAGCAGGGACGGACGAGGCCACTATGGCTACACCTTC.

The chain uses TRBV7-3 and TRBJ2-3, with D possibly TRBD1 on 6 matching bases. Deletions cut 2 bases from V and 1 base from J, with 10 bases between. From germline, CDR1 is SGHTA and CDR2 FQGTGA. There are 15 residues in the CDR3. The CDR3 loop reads CASSLYGGCTDTQYF. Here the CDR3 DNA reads TGTGCCAGCAGCTTATATGGGGGCTGCACAGATACGCAGTATTTT.

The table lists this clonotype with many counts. The CDR3 region is CASSISSRTGELFF. For the CDR3, the DNA is TGTGCCAGCAGCATTAGCAGCCGCACCGGGGAGCTGTTTTTT. The chain links TRBV7-3 to TRBJ2-2; D not certain. CDR1 SGHTA and CDR2 FQGTGA come from the germline V gene. Trimming pared 5 bases from V and 4 bases from J, leaving 11 bases between. The CDR3 has 14 amino acids.

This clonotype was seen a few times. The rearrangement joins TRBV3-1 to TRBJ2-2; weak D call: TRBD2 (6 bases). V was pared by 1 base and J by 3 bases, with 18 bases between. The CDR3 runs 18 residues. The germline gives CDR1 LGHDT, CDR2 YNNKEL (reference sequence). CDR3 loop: CASSQARTGVKDTGELFF. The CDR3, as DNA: TGTGCCAGCAGCCAAGCTCGAACGGGAGTGAAGGACACCGGGGAGCTGTTTTTT. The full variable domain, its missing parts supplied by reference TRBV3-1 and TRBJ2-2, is DTAVSQTPKYLVTQMGNDKSIKCEQNLGHDTMYWYKQDSKKFLKIMFSYNNKELIINETVPNRFSPKSPDKAHLNLHINSLELGDSAVYFCASSQARTGVKDTGELFFGEGSRLTVL.

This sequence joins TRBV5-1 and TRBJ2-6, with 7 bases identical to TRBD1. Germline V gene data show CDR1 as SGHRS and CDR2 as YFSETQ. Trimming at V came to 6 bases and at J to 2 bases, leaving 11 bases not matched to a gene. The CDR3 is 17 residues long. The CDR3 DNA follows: TGCGCCAGCAACAACAGGGGTCACTCACCTGGGGCCAACGTCCTGACTTTC. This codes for CASNNRGHSPGANVLTF.

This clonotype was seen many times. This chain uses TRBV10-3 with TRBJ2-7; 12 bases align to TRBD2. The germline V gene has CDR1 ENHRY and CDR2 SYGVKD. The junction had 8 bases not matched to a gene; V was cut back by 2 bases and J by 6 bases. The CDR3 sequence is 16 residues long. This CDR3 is CAISEPTSGGFGEQYF. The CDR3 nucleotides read TGTGCCATCAGTGAGCCAACTAGCGGGGGGTTCGGCGAGCAGTACTTC.